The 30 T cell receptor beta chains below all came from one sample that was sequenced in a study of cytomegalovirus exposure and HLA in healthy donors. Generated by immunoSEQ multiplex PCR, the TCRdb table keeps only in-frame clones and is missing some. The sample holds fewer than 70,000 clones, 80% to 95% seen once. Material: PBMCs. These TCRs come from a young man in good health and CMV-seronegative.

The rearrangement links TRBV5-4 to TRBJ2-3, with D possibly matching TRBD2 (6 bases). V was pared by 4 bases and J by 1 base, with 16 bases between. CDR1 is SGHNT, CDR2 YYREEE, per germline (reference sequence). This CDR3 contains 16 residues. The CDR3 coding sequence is TGTGCCAGCAGCCCGGGCCGCGGGGCCCGCACAGATACGCAGTATTTT. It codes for CASSPGRGARTDTQYF.

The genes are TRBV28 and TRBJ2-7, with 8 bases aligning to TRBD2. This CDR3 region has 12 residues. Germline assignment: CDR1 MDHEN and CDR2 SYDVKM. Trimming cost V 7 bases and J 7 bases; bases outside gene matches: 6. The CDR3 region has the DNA TGTGCCAGCAACGCCGGGAGGGTGGAGCAGTACTTC. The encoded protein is CASNAGRVEQYF.

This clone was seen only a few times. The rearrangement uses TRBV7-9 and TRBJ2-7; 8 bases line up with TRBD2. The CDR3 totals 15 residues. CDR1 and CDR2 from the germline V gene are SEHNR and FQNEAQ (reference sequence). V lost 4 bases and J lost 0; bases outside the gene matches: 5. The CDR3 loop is CASSSRTSLSYEQYF. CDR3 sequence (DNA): TGTGCCAGCAGCTCCCGGACTAGCCTCTCCTACGAGCAGTACTTC.

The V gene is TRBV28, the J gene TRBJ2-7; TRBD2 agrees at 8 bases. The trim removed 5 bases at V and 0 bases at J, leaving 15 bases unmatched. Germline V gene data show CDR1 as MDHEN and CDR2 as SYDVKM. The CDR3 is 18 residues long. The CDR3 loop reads CASSANPGPAGASYEQYF. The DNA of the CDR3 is TGTGCCAGCAGTGCCAACCCCGGCCCAGCGGGGGCCTCCTACGAGCAGTACTTC.

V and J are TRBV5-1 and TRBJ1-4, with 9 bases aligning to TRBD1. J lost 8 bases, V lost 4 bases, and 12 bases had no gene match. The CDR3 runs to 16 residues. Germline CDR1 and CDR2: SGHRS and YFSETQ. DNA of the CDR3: TGCGCCAGCAGCCCTCAAACAGGGGGCTTAGGGGAAAAACTGTTTTTT. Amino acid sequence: CASSPQTGGLGEKLFF.

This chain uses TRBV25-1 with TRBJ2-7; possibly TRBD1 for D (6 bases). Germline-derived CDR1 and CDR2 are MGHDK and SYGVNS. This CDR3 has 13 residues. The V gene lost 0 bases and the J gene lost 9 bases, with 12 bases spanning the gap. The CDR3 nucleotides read TGTGCCAGCAGTGAATATAGGGGGTCTTCGCAGTACTTC. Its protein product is CASSEYRGSSQYF.

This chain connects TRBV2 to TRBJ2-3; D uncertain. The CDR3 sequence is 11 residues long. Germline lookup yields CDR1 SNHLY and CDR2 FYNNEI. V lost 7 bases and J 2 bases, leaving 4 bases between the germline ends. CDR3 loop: CASMYTDTQYF. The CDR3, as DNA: TGTGCCAGCATGTACACAGATACGCAGTATTTT.

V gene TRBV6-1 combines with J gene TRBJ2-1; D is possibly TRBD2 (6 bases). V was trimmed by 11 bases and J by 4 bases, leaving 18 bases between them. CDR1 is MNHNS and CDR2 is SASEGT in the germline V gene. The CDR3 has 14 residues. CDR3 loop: CAGTLAEEYNEQFF. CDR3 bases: TGTGCCGGTACCTTAGCGGAGGAATACAATGAGCAGTTCTTC.

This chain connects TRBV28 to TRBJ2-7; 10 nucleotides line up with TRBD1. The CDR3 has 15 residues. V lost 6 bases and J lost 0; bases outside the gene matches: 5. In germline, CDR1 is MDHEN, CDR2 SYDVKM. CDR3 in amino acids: CASRGGTGASYEQYF. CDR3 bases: TGTGCCAGCAGGGGGGGGACAGGGGCCTCCTACGAGCAGTACTTC.

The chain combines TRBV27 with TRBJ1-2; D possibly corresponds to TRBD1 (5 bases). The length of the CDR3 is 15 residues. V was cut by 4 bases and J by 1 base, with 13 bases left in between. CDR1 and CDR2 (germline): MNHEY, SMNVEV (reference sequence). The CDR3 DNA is TGTGCCAGCAGTTCCTTCACAGGCCTTAACTATGGCTACACCTTC. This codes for CASSSFTGLNYGYTF.

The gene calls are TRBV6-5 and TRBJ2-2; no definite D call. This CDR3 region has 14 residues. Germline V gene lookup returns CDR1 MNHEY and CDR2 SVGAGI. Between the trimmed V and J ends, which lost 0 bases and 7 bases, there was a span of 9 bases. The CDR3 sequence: CASSYSNGDGELFF. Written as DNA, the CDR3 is TGTGCCAGCAGTTACTCGAACGGTGACGGGGAGCTGTTTTTT.

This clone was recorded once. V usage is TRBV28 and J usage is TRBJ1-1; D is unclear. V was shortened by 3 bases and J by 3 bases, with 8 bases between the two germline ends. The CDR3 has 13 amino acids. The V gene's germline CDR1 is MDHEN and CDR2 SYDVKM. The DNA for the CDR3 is TGTGCCAGCAGTTTCAGGAGGCACACTGAAGCTTTCTTT. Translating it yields CASSFRRHTEAFF.

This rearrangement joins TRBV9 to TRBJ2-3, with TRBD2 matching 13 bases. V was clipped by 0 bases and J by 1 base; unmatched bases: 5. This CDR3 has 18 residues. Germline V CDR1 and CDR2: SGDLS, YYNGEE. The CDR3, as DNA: TGTGCCAGCAGCGTAGGACTAGCGGGAGGCCGGGGCACAGATACGCAGTATTTT. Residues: CASSVGLAGGRGTDTQYF.

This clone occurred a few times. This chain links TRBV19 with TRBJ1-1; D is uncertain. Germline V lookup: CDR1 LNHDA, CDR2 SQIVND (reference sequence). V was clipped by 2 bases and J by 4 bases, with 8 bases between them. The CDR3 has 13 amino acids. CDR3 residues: CASSITAVTEAFF. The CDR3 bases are TGTGCCAGTAGTATAACTGCGGTCACTGAAGCTTTCTTT. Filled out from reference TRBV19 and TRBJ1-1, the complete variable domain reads DGGITQSPKYLFRKEGQNVTLSCEQNLNHDAMYWYRQDPGQGLRLIYYSQIVNDFQKGDIAEGYSVSREKKESFPLTVTSAQKNPTAFYLCASSITAVTEAFFGQGTRLTVV.

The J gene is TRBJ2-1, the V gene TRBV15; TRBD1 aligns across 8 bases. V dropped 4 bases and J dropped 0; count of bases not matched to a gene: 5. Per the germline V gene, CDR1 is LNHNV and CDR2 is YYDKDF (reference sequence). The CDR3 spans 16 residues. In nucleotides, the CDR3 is TGTGCCACCAGCACCGGGACAGGCAGCTCCTACAATGAGCAGTTCTTC. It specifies CATSTGTGSSYNEQFF.

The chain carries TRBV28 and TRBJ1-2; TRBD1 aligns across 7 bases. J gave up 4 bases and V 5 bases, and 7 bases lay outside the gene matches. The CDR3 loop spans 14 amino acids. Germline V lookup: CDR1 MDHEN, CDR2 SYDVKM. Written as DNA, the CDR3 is TGTGCCAGCAGTGTCGAGGGACAGACCTATGGCTACACCTTC. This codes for CASSVEGQTYGYTF.

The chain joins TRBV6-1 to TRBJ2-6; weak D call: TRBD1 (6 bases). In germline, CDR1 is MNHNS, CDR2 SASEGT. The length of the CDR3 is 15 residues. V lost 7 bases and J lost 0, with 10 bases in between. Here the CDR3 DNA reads TGTGCCAGCACCCCGGACAGCTCTGGGGCCAACGTCCTGACTTTC. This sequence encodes CASTPDSSGANVLTF.

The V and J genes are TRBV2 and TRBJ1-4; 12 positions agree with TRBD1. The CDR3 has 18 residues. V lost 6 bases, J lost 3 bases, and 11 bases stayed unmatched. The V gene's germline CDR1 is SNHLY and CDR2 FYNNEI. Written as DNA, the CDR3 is TGTGCCAGCAGAGTTGGGACAGGGGGCGGAATCGCTAATGAAAAACTGTTTTTT. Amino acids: CASRVGTGGGIANEKLFF. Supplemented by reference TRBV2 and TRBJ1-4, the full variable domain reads EPEVTQTPSHQVTQMGQEVILRCVPISNHLYFYWYRQILGQKVEFLVSFYNNEISEKSEIFDDQFSVERPDGSNFTLKIRSTKLEDSAMYFCASRVGTGGGIANEKLFFGSGTQLSVL.

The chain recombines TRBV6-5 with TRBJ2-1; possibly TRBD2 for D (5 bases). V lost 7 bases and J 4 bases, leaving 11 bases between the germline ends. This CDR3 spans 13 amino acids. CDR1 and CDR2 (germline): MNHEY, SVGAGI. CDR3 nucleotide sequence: TGTGCCAGCATGAGGGTTGCTTACAATGAGCAGTTCTTC. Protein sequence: CASMRVAYNEQFF.

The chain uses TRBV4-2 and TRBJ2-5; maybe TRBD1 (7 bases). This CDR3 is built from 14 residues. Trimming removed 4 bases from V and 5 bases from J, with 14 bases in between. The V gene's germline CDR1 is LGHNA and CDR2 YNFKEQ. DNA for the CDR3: TGTGCCAGCAGCCCAGGGGGGTTTTCGGAGACCCAGTACTTC. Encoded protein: CASSPGGFSETQYF.

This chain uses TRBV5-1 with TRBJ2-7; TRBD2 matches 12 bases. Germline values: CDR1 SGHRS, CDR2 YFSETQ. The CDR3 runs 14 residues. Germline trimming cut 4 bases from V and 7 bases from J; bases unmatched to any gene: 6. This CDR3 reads CASSMTSGRGEQYF. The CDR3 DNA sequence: TGCGCCAGCAGCATGACTAGCGGGAGAGGGGAGCAGTACTTC. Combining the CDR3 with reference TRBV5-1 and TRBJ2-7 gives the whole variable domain KAGVTQTPRYLIKTRGQQVTLSCSPISGHRSVSWYQQTPGQGLQFLFEYFSETQRNKGNFPGRFSGRQFSNSRSEMNVSTLELGDSALYLCASSMTSGRGEQYFGPGTRLTVT.

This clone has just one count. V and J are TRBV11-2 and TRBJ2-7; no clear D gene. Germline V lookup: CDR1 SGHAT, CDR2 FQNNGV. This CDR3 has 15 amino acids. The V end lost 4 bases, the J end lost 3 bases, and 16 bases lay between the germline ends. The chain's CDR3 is CASSSFIEVGYEQYF. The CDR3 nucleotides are TGTGCCAGCAGCTCCTTCATCGAGGTGGGCTACGAGCAGTACTTC.

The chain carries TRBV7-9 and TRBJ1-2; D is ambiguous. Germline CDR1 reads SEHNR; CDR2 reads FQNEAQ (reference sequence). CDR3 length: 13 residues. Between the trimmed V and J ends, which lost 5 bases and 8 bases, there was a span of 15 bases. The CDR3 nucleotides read TGTGCCAGCAGCCTAGGCGGGGAGGTCGGCTACACCTTC. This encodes CASSLGGEVGYTF. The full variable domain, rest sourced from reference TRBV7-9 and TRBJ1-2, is DTGVSQNPRHKITKRGQNVTFRCDPISEHNRLYWYRQTLGQGPEFLTYFQNEAQLEKSRLLSDRFSAERPKGSFSTLEIQRTEQGDSAMYLCASSLGGEVGYTFGSGTRLTVV.

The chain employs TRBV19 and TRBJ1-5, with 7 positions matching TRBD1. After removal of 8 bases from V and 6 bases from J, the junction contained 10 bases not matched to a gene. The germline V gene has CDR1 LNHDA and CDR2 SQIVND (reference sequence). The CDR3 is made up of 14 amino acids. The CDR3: CASRGQLWAQPQHF. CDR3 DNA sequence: TGTGCCAGTCGGGGACAGTTGTGGGCTCAGCCCCAGCATTTT.

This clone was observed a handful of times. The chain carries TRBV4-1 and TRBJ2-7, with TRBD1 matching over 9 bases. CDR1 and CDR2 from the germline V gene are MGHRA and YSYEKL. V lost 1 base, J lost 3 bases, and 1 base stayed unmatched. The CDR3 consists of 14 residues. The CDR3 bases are TGCGCCAGCAGCCAAGGGGGACAGGGCTACGAGCAGTACTTC. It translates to CASSQGGQGYEQYF.

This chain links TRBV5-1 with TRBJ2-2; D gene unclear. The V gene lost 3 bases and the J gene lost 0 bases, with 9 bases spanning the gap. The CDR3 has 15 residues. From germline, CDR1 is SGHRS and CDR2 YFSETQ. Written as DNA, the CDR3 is TGCGCCAGCAGCTCCCTATCACCGAACACCGGGGAGCTGTTTTTT. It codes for CASSSLSPNTGELFF.

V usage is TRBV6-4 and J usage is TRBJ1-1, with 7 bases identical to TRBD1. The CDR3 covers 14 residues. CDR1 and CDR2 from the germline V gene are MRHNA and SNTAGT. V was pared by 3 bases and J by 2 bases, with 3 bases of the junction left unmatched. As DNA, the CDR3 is TGTGCCAGCAGTGAGACAGGGTCAAACACTGAAGCTTTCTTT. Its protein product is CASSETGSNTEAFF.

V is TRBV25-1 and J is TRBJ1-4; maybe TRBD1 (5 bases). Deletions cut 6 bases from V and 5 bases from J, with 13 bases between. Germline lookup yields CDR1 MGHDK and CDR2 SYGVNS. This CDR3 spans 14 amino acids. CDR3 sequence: CASRQSGGNEKLFF. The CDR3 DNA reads TGTGCCAGCAGACAAAGCGGGGGGAATGAAAAACTGTTTTTT.

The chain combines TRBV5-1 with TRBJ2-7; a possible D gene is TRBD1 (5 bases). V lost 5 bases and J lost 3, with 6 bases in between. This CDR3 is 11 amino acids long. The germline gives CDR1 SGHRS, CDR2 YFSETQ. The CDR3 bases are TGCGCCAGCAGGGACATCTACGAGCAGTACTTC. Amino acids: CASRDIYEQYF.

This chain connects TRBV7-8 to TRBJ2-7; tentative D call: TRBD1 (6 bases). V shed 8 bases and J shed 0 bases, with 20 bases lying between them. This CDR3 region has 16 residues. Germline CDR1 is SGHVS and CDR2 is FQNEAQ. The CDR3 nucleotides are TGTGCCAGCGGATGGGGGACACTAAGAAGCTCCTACGAGCAGTACTTC. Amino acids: CASGWGTLRSSYEQYF.